This TCR beta chain originates from a study of T cells in Graves' hyperthyroidism and ophthalmopathy. There were TCR beta CDR3 regions amplified from RNA transcripts. First-round RT-PCR with HTBI primers amplified the TCR CDR3 region. TCRdb re-called the multiplex PCR reads with MiXCR, one entry per CDR3 protein. The data contain about 530,000 distinct CDR3 sequences, roughly 18% of them singletons. Per germline, CDR1 MNHNS and CDR2 SASEGT. V lost 7 bases to trimming and J lost 4 bases, with 18 bases between them. The CDR3 covers 15 residues. Study-level points and caveats: Separating ophthalmopathy from stable hyperthyroidism was achieved by a 13 V-J model.

This clonotype has a handful of counts. The antigen is unknown. Uncontrolled infections, other autoimmune diseases, pregnancy or lactation led to exclusion of patients. The PBMCs were taken from around 9 ml of fresh peripheral blood. Sequenced material: blood. This chain links TRBV6-1 with TRBJ2-3; weak D call: TRBD2 (5 bases). The sequence was obtained from a woman between 18 and 29 years old with Graves' ophthalmopathy. CDR3 coding DNA: TGTGCCAGCACCGCCCAAGGACTTGGACCAGATACGCAGTATTTT. This codes for CASTAQGLGPDTQYF.